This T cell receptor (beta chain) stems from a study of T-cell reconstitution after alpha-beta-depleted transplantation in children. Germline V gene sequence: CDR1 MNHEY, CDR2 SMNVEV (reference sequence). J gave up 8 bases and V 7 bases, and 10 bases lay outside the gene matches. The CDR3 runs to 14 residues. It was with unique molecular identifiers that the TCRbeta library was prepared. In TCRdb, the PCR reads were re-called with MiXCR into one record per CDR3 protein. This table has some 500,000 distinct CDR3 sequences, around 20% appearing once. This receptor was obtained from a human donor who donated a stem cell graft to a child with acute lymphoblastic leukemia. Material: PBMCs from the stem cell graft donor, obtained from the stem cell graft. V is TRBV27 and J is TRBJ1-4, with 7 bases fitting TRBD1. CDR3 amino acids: CASKIWDRSEKLFF. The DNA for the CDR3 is TGTGCCAGCAAAATCTGGGACAGATCGGAAAAACTGTTTTTT.